The T cell receptor (beta chain) under discussion was sequenced for a study of cytomegalovirus exposure and HLA in healthy donors. With respect to this clone: Antigen specificity is unknown.

Regarding the study as a whole: CMV antigen specificity was confirmed in vitro for a few CMV-associated chains. In a later analysis, HLA-associated beta chains showed higher expansion and lower generation probabilities than comparable chains.

PCR amplification relied on 60 Vbeta primers (plus 13 Jbeta primers). Profiled with immunoSEQ multiplex PCR; TCRdb holds only in-frame clones, not every one. The repertoire holds 95,000 to 130,000 clones, 81% seen once, with roughly 3.9% in the top ten. Germline CDR1 reads SEHNR; CDR2 reads FQNEAQ (reference sequence). Trimming took 5 bases from V and 6 from J, leaving 13 bases between them. The CDR3 loop spans 14 amino acids. The sequence was collected from a woman aged 30 to 39 in good health and CMV-seronegative. The sequencing input was PBMCs. The chain combines TRBV7-9 with TRBJ1-4, with a possible D match to TRBD1 (6 bases). The CDR3 here is CASSPGQLYEKLFF. CDR3 sequence (DNA): TGTGCCAGCAGCCCGGGACAATTGTATGAAAAACTGTTTTTT.